This TCR beta chain was sequenced in a study of blood T cell repertoires in COVID-19. Sequenced by immunoSEQ multiplex PCR; TCRdb stores in-frame clones only, minus some. The sample includes around 300,000 clones, 86% of them seen just once. J lost 5 bases, V lost 5 bases, and 2 bases had no gene match. Germline V gene sequence: CDR1 MNHEY, CDR2 SMNVEV (reference sequence). The CDR3 runs 13 residues. J is TRBJ1-1 and V is TRBV27, with 10 bases aligning to TRBD1. This receptor was obtained from a woman aged 70-85 years with COVID-19, enrolled during active disease. Material for sequencing was peripheral blood. The CDR3 region is CASSGQGGTEAFF. The CDR3 nucleotides read TGTGCCAGCAGTGGACAGGGGGGGACTGAAGCTTTCTTT.